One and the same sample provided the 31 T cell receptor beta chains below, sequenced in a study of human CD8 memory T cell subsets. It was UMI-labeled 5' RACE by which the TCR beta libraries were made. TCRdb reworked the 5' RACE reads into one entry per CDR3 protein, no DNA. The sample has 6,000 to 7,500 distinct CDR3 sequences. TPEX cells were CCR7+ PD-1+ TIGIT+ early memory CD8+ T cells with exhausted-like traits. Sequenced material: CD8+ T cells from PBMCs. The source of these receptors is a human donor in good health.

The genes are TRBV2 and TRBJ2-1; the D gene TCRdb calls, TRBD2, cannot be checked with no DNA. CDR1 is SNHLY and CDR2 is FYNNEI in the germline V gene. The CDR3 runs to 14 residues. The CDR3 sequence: CASIGGTSANEQFF.

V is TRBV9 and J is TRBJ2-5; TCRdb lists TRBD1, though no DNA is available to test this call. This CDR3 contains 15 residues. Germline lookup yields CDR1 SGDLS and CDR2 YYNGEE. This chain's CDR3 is CAGSPGQGFSETQYF.

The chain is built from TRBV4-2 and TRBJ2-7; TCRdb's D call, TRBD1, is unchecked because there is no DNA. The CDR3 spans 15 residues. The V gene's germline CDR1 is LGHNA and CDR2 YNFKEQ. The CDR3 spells CASSPTRDGPYEQYF.

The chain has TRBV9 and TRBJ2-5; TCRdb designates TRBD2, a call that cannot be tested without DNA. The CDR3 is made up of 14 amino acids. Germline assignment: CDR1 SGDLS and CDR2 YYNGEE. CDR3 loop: CASSQKGLQETQYF.

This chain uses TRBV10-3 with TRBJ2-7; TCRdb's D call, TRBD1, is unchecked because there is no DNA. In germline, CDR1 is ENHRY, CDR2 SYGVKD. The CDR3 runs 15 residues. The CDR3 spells CAISEQQGGGDEQYF.

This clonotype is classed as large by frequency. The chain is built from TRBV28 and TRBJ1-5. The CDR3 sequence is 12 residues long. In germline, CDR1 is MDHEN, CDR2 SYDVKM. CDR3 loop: CASSSLYQPQHF.

CDR3 protein: CSVFGGIGTDTQYF. The V gene is TRBV29-1, the J gene TRBJ2-3; the D call from TCRdb, TRBD1, cannot be confirmed without DNA. Looked up from germline, CDR1 is SQVTM and CDR2 is ANQGSEA. The CDR3 consists of 14 residues.

CDR3 sequence reads: CASSAGHFGEQYF. The rearrangement links TRBV9 to TRBJ2-7; TCRdb names TRBD1, which stays unverified in the absence of DNA. CDR1 and CDR2 (germline): SGDLS, YYNGEE. The CDR3 consists of 13 residues.

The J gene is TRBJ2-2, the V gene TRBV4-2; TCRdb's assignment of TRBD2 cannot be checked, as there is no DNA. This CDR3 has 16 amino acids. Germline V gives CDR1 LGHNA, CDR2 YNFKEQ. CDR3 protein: CASSQGLAGVTGELFF.

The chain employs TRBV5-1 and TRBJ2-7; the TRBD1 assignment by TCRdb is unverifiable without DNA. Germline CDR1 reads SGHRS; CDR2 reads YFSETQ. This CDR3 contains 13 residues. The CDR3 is CASGRQGRNEQYF.

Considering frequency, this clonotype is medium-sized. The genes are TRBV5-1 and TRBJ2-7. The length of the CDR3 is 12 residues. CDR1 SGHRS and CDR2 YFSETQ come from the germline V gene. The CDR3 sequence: CASSQTDGEQYF.

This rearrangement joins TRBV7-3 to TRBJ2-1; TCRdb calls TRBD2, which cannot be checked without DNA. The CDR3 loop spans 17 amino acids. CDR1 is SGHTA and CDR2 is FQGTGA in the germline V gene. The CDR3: CASSMGLAGGLYNEQFF.

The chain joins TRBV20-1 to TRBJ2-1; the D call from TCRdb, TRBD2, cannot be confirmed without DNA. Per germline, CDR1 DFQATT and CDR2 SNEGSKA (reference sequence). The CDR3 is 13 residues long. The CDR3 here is CSARREFNNEQFF.

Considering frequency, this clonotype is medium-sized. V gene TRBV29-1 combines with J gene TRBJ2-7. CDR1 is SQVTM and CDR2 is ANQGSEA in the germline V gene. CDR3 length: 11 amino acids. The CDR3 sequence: CSVDSLYEQYF.

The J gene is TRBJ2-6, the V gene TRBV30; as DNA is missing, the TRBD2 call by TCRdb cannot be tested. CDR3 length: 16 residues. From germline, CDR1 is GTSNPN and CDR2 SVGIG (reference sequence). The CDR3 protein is CAWSGGPRVGANVLTF.

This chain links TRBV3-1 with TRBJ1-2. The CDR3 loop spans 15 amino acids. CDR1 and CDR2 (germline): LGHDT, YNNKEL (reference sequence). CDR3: CASSQDPGSGYGYTF.

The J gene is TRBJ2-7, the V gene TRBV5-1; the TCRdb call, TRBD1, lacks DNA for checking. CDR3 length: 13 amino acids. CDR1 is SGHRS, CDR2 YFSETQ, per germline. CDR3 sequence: CASSLGGSLEQYF.

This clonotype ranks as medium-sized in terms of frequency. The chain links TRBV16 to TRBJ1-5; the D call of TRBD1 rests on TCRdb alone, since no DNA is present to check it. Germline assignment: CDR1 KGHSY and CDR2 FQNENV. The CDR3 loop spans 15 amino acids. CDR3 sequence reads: CASSPRGGDNQPQHF.

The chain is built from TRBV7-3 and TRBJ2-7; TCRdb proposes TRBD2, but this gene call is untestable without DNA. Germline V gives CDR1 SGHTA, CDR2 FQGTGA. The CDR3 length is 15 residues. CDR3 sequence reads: CASSPSPGLVAEQYF.

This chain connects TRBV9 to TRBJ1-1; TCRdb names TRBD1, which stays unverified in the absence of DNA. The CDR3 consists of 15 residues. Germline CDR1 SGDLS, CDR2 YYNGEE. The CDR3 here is CASSVAGTENTEAFF.

CDR3 in amino acids: CARGTGGDYEQYF. The chain carries TRBV21-1 and TRBJ2-7; absent DNA, TCRdb's TRBD1 call cannot be checked. TRBV21-1 constitutes a pseudogene. The length of the CDR3 is 13 residues.

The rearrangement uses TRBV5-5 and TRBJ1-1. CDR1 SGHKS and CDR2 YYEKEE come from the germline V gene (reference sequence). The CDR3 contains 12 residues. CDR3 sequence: CASRTGNTEAFF.

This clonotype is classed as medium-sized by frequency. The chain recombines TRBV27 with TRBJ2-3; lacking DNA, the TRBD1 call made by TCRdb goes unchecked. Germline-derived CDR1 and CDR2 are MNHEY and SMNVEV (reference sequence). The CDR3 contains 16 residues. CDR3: CASSPMTGLGADTQYF.

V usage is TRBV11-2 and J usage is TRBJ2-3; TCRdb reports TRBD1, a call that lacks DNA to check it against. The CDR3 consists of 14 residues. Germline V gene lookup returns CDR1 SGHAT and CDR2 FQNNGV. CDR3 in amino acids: CASSSTGKDDTQYF.

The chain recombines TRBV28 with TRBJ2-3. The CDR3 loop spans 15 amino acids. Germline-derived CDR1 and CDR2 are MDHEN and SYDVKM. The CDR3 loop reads CASSPRESRPDTQYF.

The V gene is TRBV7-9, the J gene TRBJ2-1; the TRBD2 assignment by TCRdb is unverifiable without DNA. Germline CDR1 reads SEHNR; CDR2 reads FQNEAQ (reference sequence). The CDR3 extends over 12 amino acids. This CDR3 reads CASSYLAREQFF.

The CDR3 loop reads CASSLGGSNNEQFF. V is TRBV12-3 or TRBV12-4 and J is TRBJ2-1; without DNA, the TCRdb call of TRBD1 cannot be checked. This CDR3 is built from 14 residues.

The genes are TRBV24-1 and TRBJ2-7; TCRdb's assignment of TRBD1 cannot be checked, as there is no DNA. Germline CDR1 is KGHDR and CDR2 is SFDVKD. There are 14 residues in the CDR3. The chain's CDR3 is CATSESGQGYEQYF.

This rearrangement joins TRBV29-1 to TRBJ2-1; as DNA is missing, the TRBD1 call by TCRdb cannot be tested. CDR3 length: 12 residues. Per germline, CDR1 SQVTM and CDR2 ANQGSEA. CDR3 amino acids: CSVSAGAPEEFF.

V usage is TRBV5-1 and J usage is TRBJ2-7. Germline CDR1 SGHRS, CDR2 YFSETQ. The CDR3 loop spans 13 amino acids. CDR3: CASSLEASYEQYF. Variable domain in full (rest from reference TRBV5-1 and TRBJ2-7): KAGVTQTPRYLIKTRGQQVTLSCSPISGHRSVSWYQQTPGQGLQFLFEYFSETQRNKGNFPGRFSGRQFSNSRSEMNVSTLELGDSALYLCASSLEASYEQYFGPGTRLTVT.

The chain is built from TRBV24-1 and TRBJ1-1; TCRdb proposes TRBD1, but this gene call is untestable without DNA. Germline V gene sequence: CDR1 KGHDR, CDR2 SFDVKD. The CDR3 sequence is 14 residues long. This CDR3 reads CATRASGGDTEAFF.